These 18 T cell receptor beta chains share one sample of origin, sequenced in a study of preoperative IRX-2 immunotherapy in early breast cancer. As to treatment: preoperative locoregional IRX-2 cytokine immunotherapy. Assay: immunoSEQ multiplex PCR; the TCRdb copy retains only in-frame clones and omits some. The data hold roughly 30,000 clones, with over 65% observed a single time. The sample was taken from a patient treated with IRX-2 immunotherapy. Receptor source: a human donor with breast cancer.

The chain has TRBV18 and TRBJ2-1; TRBD2 agrees at 9 bases. Germline trimming cut 2 bases from V and 6 bases from J; bases unmatched to any gene: 5. Germline CDR1 KGHSH, CDR2 LQKENI. The CDR3 spans 15 residues. CDR3 nucleotides: TGTGCCAGCTCACCATCGGGACTAGCCTCCAATGAGCAGTTCTTC. Residues: CASSPSGLASNEQFF.

V is TRBV14 and J is TRBJ2-7; 9 bases align to TRBD1. The CDR3 is 13 amino acids. Germline V CDR1 and CDR2: SGHDN, FVKESK. The V and J ends lost 5 bases and 3 bases, in that order; junction bases with no gene match: 2. The CDR3 bases are TGTGCCAGCAGCTGGGGACAGGGCTACGAGCAGTACTTC. Its translation is CASSWGQGYEQYF. Full variable domain (missing parts from reference TRBV14 and TRBJ2-7): EAGVTQFPSHSVIEKGQTVTLRCDPISGHDNLYWYRRVMGKEIKFLLHFVKESKQDESGMPNNRFLAERTGGTYSTLKVQPAELEDSGVYFCASSWGQGYEQYFGPGTRLTVT.

This clone showed up just once. The chain employs TRBV30 and TRBJ1-5, with a weak D call TRBD1 (5 bases). V was pared by 3 bases and J by 4 bases, with 13 bases between. The length of the CDR3 is 14 residues. CDR1 GTSNPN and CDR2 SVGIG come from the germline V gene (reference sequence). This CDR3 reads CAWRGGTPNQPQHF. For the CDR3, the DNA is TGTGCCTGGAGGGGGGGGACTCCGAATCAGCCCCAGCATTTT. Full variable domain (remainder filled in from reference TRBV30 and TRBJ1-5): SQTIHQWPATLVQPVGSPLSLECTVEGTSNPNLYWYRQAAGRGLQLLFYSVGIGQISSEVPQNLSASRPQDRQFILSSKKLLLSDSGFYLCAWRGGTPNQPQHFGDGTRLSIL.

The chain uses TRBV12-1 and TRBJ1-1. TRBV12-1 is a known pseudogene. This CDR3 spans 19 amino acids. DNA of the CDR3: TGTGCCAGCAGCACCCAACTCACTCAGAGGGGAGTCTTCCACACTGAAGCTTTCTTT. Protein product: CASSTQLTQRGVFHTEAFF.

The rearrangement joins TRBV6-8 to TRBJ2-3; either TRBD1 or TRBD2 may fit D (5 bases each). V lost 6 bases, J lost 1 base, and 14 bases lay in between. Germline V gene sequence: CDR1 MNHGY, CDR2 SAAAGT. The CDR3 is 15 residues long. As DNA, the CDR3 is TGTGCCAGCAGGTACCGGGGACGGGGCACAGATACGCAGTATTTT. Amino acid sequence: CASRYRGRGTDTQYF.

The chain is built from TRBV11-3 and TRBJ1-2; 9 bases are a match to TRBD1. Germline-derived CDR1 and CDR2 are SGHNT and YENEEA. The CDR3 has 15 residues. Trimming took 2 bases from V and 3 from J; bases not matched to a gene: 4. The CDR3 DNA reads TGTGCCAGCAGCTTAACAGGGGGCGCGGACTATGGCTACACCTTC. This gives the protein CASSLTGGADYGYTF. Full variable domain (rest looked up from reference TRBV11-3 and TRBJ1-2): EAGVVQSPRYKIIEKKQPVAFWCNPISGHNTLYWYLQNLGQGPELLIRYENEEAVDDSQLPKDRFSAERLKGVDSTLKIQPAELGDSAVYLCASSLTGGADYGYTFGSGTRLTVV.

This clone was detected only once. The junction departs from germline at one end; a sequencing error may be responsible. The chain uses TRBV5-1 and TRBJ1-1, with D possibly TRBD1 on 5 matching bases. Looked up from germline, CDR1 is SGHRS and CDR2 is YFSETQ. This CDR3 is 14 amino acids long. DNA for the CDR3: TGCGTCAGCAGCTTGAATCAGGGGAACACTGAAGCTTTCTTT. This codes for CVSSLNQGNTEAFF.

The V call is TRBV11-3, the J call TRBJ2-2; 7 bases fit TRBD2. Germline-derived CDR1 and CDR2 are SGHNT and YENEEA. There are 15 residues in the CDR3. The trim removed 5 bases at V and 6 bases at J, leaving 9 bases unmatched. CDR3 bases: TGTGCCAGCAGCCGATCCGGGGGGTTGGCCGGGGAGCTGTTTTTT. Translating gives CASSRSGGLAGELFF.

This chain's CDR3 is CASSYSSGIGSEKLFF. CDR3 coding DNA: TGCGCCAGCAGCTACTCGTCGGGGATAGGGTCTGAAAAACTGTTTTTT. The J gene is TRBJ1-4, the V gene TRBV5-1; D unclear. The CDR3 runs to 16 residues. The germline gives CDR1 SGHRS, CDR2 YFSETQ. Trimming left V 3 bases short and J 7 bases short, with 19 bases between.

This clone was detected only a few times. The chain employs TRBV11-3 and TRBJ2-3; the match to TRBD2 covers 7 bases. Trimming took 5 bases from V and 4 from J; bases not matched to a gene: 15. The CDR3 consists of 17 residues. CDR1 is SGHNT, CDR2 YENEEA, per germline. This chain's CDR3 is CASSKLGTAGRADTQYF. The DNA of the CDR3 is TGTGCCAGCAGCAAACTTGGGACGGCAGGGAGGGCAGATACGCAGTATTTT.

V and J are TRBV7-4 and TRBJ2-3; 10 bases match TRBD2. Losses at the gene ends were 1 base for V and 6 bases for J; bases not matched to a gene: 10. The CDR3 consists of 17 residues. CDR1 SGHVT and CDR2 SQSDAQ come from the germline V gene. The CDR3 DNA reads TGTGCCAGCAGCTTAGAAAGCGGGAGGGCCCTCGGGGATACGCAGTATTTT. Protein sequence: CASSLESGRALGDTQYF.

The gene calls are TRBV11-3 and TRBJ1-6; D not certain. Germline CDR1 reads SGHNT; CDR2 reads YENEEA. The length of the CDR3 is 14 residues. With 3 bases removed from V and 13 bases from J, the gap between germline ends came to 16 bases. CDR3 bases: TGTGCCAGCAGCTTTGGACCGGAGAAGGTTCCCCTCCACTTT. Residues: CASSFGPEKVPLHF.

The chain has TRBV1 and TRBJ1-5. TRBV1 is an annotated pseudogene. The CDR3 runs to 15 residues. CDR3 protein: CASSQDREINQPQHF. The CDR3 bases are TGCGCCAGCAGCCAAGATAGGGAGATCAATCAGCCCCAGCATTTT.

The chain employs TRBV29-1 and TRBJ1-5, with D perhaps TRBD1 (6 bases). The CDR3 has 16 residues. V was cut by 1 base and J by 0 bases, with 13 bases left in between. The germline V gene encodes CDR1 SQVTM and CDR2 ANQGSEA. The CDR3 DNA reads TGCAGCGTTGAAGGGAGACAGGACATTAGCAATCAGCCCCAGCATTTT. It encodes CSVEGRQDISNQPQHF.

This clone was seen more than once but under ten times. The chain combines TRBV11-3 with TRBJ2-7; D may be TRBD1 (6 bases). Germline V gene sequence: CDR1 SGHNT, CDR2 YENEEA. V was pared by 3 bases and J by 5 bases, with 17 bases between. This CDR3 region has 15 residues. CDR3 residues: CASSLGAGPWNEQYF. The CDR3 DNA is TGTGCCAGCAGCTTGGGGGCAGGGCCATGGAACGAGCAGTACTTC. The full variable domain, with the rest looked up from reference TRBV11-3 and TRBJ2-7, is EAGVVQSPRYKIIEKKQPVAFWCNPISGHNTLYWYLQNLGQGPELLIRYENEEAVDDSQLPKDRFSAERLKGVDSTLKIQPAELGDSAVYLCASSLGAGPWNEQYFGPGTRLTVT.

The sample holds one count of this clone. V is TRBV19 and J is TRBJ2-3, with D possibly TRBD2 on 6 matching bases. Trimming took 5 bases from V and 7 from J, leaving 10 bases between them. Germline assignment: CDR1 LNHDA and CDR2 SQIVND (reference sequence). This CDR3 is built from 12 residues. The CDR3, as DNA: TGTGCCAGTAGTTTGGGGGGAAATACGCAGTATTTT. Protein: CASSLGGNTQYF.

The chain employs TRBV6-8 and TRBJ2-6; the D call may be TRBD1 or TRBD2 (7 bases each). Germline V lookup: CDR1 MNHGY, CDR2 SAAAGT. The CDR3 is 20 residues long. V was pared by 6 bases and J by 0 bases, with 24 bases between. The CDR3 is CASSRETWDSGISGANVLTF. The CDR3 bases are TGTGCCAGCAGCAGGGAAACTTGGGACAGCGGGATCTCTGGGGCCAACGTCCTGACTTTC.

The genes are TRBV7-7 and TRBJ2-1; tentatively, D is TRBD2 (6 bases). The CDR3 has 15 amino acids. Germline-derived CDR1 and CDR2 are SSHAT and FNYEAQ (reference sequence). V was clipped by 5 bases and J by 8 bases, with 19 bases between them. In DNA form, the CDR3 reads TGTGCCAGCAGCCCTCGGGACTGGGGACGGGATGAGCAGTTCTTC. As protein: CASSPRDWGRDEQFF.